This is a list of T cell receptor beta chains from one sample in a study of blood T cell repertoires in COVID-19. Repertoires were generated with immunoSEQ multiplex PCR, while TCRdb's copy carries only in-frame clones and drops some. The top ten clones hold about 14% of a sample with about 280,000 clones, 65% to 90% of them seen once. The sequenced sample was peripheral blood. These receptors were taken from a human donor in a cohort sampled during active COVID-19. The CDR3 runs from the conserved cysteine through the conserved F or W. A D gene is named only where the DNA matches it firmly. Clone size appears in some rows only: once, few, many, or a class for an expanded clone.

TRBD1 NA TRBJ1-6 TRBV19 CASSIGGQIDSPLHF TGTGCCAGTAGTATCGGGGGACAGATTGATTCACCCCTCCACTTT
TRBD2 NA TRBJ2-1 TRBV7-9 CASSSLREEQFF TGTGCCAGCAGCTCCCTGCGGGAGGAGCAGTTCTTC
TRBD2 NA TRBJ2-3 TRBV2 CASTPSGRKDTQYF TGTGCCAGCACCCCTAGCGGGAGAAAAGATACGCAGTATTTT
TRBD2 NA TRBJ2-7 TRBV28 CASSLSLAGTYEQYF TGTGCCAGCAGTTTATCCCTAGCGGGGACCTACGAGCAGTACTTC
TRBD2 once TRBJ2-1 TRBV19 CASQKAGRVYNEQFF TGTGCCAGCCAAAAAGCGGGAAGGGTCTACAATGAGCAGTTCTTC
TRBD1 NA TRBJ1-2 TRBV6-5 CASSSDRGPSYGYTF TGTGCCAGCAGTTCAGACAGGGGGCCTTCCTATGGCTACACCTTC
TRBD1 NA TRBJ1-1 TRBV6-8 CASITGASNTEAFF TGTGCCAGCATAACAGGGGCTTCCAACACTGAAGCTTTCTTT
NA NA TRBJ2-5 TRBV3-1/TRBV3-2 CASSQERPGLETQYF TGTGCCAGCAGCCAAGAGCGTCCGGGTTTGGAGACCCAGTACTTC
NA NA TRBJ1-3 TRBV15 CATSRDRGAFSGNTIYF TGTGCCACCAGCAGAGATCGGGGGGCTTTCTCTGGAAACACCATATATTTT
NA NA TRBJ2-7 TRBV27 CASSQQDSPAEQYF TGTGCCAGCAGCCAACAAGACAGCCCCGCGGAGCAGTACTTC
NA NA TRBJ2-1 TRBV19 CASSISLAAYNEQFF TGTGCCAGTAGTATATCTCTAGCAGCCTACAATGAGCAGTTCTTC
TRBD2 NA TRBJ2-1 TRBV18 CASSPGTGGGRGSYNEQFF TGTGCCAGCTCACCGGGGACGGGAGGCGGGAGAGGGTCGTACAATGAGCAGTTCTTC
TRBD2 NA TRBJ2-1 TRBV4-2 CASSPTSGRASNYNEQFF TGTGCCAGCAGCCCGACTAGCGGGAGGGCCTCGAATTACAATGAGCAGTTCTTC
NA once TRBJ1-6 TRBV27 CASSLTPQTNSPLHF TGTGCCAGCAGTTTAACCCCACAGACCAATTCACCCCTCCACTTT
NA NA TRBJ2-5 TRBV18 CASSPRAAETQYF TGTGCCAGCTCACCACGAGCGGCAGAGACCCAGTACTTC
NA NA TRBJ2-3 TRBV15 CATSRALSPSTDTQYF TGTGCCACCAGCAGAGCCCTGTCCCCTAGCACAGATACGCAGTATTTT
TRBD2 NA TRBJ2-2 TRBV18 CASSPRGAGVSVNTGELFF TGTGCCAGCTCGCCACGGGGAGCGGGAGTAAGCGTTAACACCGGGGAGCTGTTTTTT
TRBD2 NA TRBJ2-1 TRBV5-1 CASSLDIAGSNNEQFF TGCGCCAGCAGCCTGGACATAGCGGGATCTAACAATGAGCAGTTCTTC
NA NA TRBJ1-2 TRBV28 CATLGRMNGYTF TGTGCCACCCTGGGGCGCATGAATGGCTACACCTTC
NA NA TRBJ1-5 TRBV19 CASSGILVGQPQHF TGTGCCAGTAGCGGGATCCTCGTGGGTCAGCCCCAGCATTTT
NA NA TRBJ2-7 TRBV27 CASSLMAGHEQYF TGTGCCAGCAGTTTAATGGCAGGCCACGAGCAGTACTTC
TRBD2 NA TRBJ2-2 TRBV5-1 CASSLRSGVTGELFF TGCGCCAGCAGCTTACGTAGCGGGGTCACCGGGGAGCTGTTTTTT
TRBD2 NA TRBJ2-1 TRBV2 CASSSAGGPNEQFF TGTGCCAGCAGTTCAGCGGGAGGGCCGAATGAGCAGTTCTTC
NA NA TRBJ2-2 TRBV5-1 CASSLEGRERTGELFF TGCGCCAGCAGCTTGGAAGGACGGGAGAGAACCGGGGAGCTGTTTTTT
NA NA TRBJ2-3 TRBV2 CASRSQRTNTDTQYF TGTGCCAGCAGGTCCCAGCGGACTAACACAGATACGCAGTATTTT
TRBD1 once TRBJ1-1 TRBV5-4 CASSLDRGQVTEAFF TGTGCCAGCAGCTTGGACAGGGGACAAGTCACTGAAGCTTTCTTT
TRBD2 NA TRBJ2-3 TRBV5-1 CASRSGGASGLPIWDTQYF TGCGCCAGCAGATCAGGCGGGGCTAGCGGGCTCCCAATATGGGATACGCAGTATTTT
NA few TRBJ1-4 TRBV5-1 CARRGHGLFF TGCGCACGGAGAGGGCACGGACTGTTTTTT
TRBD1 once TRBJ2-5 TRBV5-1 CASSSSDRGWEETQYF TGCGCCAGCAGCTCATCCGACAGGGGGTGGGAAGAGACCCAGTACTTC
NA NA TRBJ2-1 TRBV6-5 CASSMLDRPYNEQFF TGTGCCAGCAGTATGCTAGACAGGCCCTACAATGAGCAGTTCTTC
NA NA TRBJ1-2 TRBV5-1 CASSPRGGVGYGYTF TGCGCCAGCAGCCCCCGTGGAGGGGTCGGATATGGCTACACCTTC
NA few TRBJ2-7 TRBV11-2 CASSVGGIRTDEQYF TGTGCCAGCAGCGTTGGGGGGATAAGGACTGACGAGCAGTACTTC
NA NA TRBJ2-5 TRBV13 CASSLISGQETQYF TGTGCCAGCAGCTTAATTTCGGGGCAAGAGACCCAGTACTTC
TRBD1 NA TRBJ1-1 TRBV19 CASSDRDRWVNPAFF TGTGCCAGTAGTGACCGGGACAGGTGGGTTAATCCAGCTTTCTTT
NA NA TRBJ2-2 TRBV27 CASSFSSSSVTGELFF TGTGCCAGCAGTTTCTCCTCCTCCAGCGTTACCGGGGAGCTGTTTTTT
NA few TRBJ1-2 TRBV5-5 CASSRGIPYGYTF TGTGCCAGCAGCCGAGGAATTCCGTATGGCTACACCTTC
NA many TRBJ1-5 TRBV18 CASSPPGLGELGQPQHF TGTGCCAGCTCACCACCGGGACTTGGGGAACTCGGTCAGCCCCAGCATTTT
TRBD1 NA TRBJ2-3 TRBV5-4 CASSKPGGSTKPSRDF TGTGCCAGCAGCAAACCAGGGGGCTCTACTAAACCATCTCGGGATTTT
NA few TRBJ2-3 TRBV12-3/TRBV12-4 CASRQGTTDTQYF TGTGCCAGCAGGCAGGGGACGACAGATACGCAGTATTTT
TRBD1 NA TRBJ1-2 TRBV18 CASSRQDRALYGYTF TGTGCCAGCTCACGACAAGACAGGGCCCTCTATGGCTACACCTTC
TRBD1 NA TRBJ1-5 TRBV7-2 CASSLLDRRNQPQHF TGTGCCAGCAGCCTTCTGGACAGGCGCAATCAGCCCCAGCATTTT
NA NA TRBJ2-7 TRBV19 CASSPGQTYEQYF TGTGCCAGTAGCCCCGGACAGACCTACGAGCAGTACTTC
NA NA TRBJ2-1 TRBV19 CASSIGGWQNEQFF TGTGCCAGTAGTATAGGAGGCTGGCAAAATGAGCAGTTCTTC
TRBD1 NA TRBJ1-2 TRBV28 CASSLGQGGPYGYTF TGTGCCAGCAGTTTAGGACAGGGTGGGCCGTATGGCTACACCTTC
NA NA TRBJ2-2 TRBV2 CASQRRNTGELFF TGTGCCAGCCAAAGGAGGAACACCGGGGAGCTGTTTTTT
TRBD1 NA TRBJ2-7 TRBV14 CASSLGTGRNEQYF TGTGCCAGCAGCCTAGGGACAGGGAGAAACGAGCAGTACTTC
NA NA TRBJ1-4 TRBV20-1 CSASRGSPNEKLFF TGCAGTGCTAGTAGGGGCAGCCCCAATGAAAAACTGTTTTTT
TRBD2 once TRBJ2-1 TRBV3-1/TRBV3-2 CASSQTGLARNEQFF TGTGCCAGCAGCCAAACCGGACTAGCGAGGAATGAGCAGTTCTTC
TRBD1 NA TRBJ1-1 TRBV4-3 CASSQIPGQEAFF TGCGCCAGCAGCCAGATACCGGGACAGGAAGCTTTCTTT
TRBD1 NA TRBJ1-5 TRBV2 CASKFGQGGGNQPQHF TGTGCCAGCAAATTTGGACAGGGGGGAGGTAATCAGCCCCAGCATTTT
NA NA TRBJ2-5 TRBV18 CASSPPARAETQYF TGTGCCAGCTCACCACCCGCCAGGGCCGAGACCCAGTACTTC
TRBD1 NA TRBJ2-7 TRBV7-8 CASSFAPPRQGASYEQYF TGTGCCAGCAGCTTTGCTCCGCCCCGACAGGGCGCTTCCTACGAGCAGTACTTC